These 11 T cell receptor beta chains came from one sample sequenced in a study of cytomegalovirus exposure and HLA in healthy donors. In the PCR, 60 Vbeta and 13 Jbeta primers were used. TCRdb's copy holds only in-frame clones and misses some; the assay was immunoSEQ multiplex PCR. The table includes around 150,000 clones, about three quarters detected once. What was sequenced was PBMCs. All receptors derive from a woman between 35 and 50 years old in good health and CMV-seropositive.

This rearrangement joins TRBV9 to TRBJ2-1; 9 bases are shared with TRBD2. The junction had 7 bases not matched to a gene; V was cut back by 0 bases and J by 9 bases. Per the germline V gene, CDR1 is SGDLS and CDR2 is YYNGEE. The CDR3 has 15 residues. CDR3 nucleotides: TGTGCCAGCAGCGTAGTCGCGGGAGGGCCGGGTGAGCAGTTCTTC. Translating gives CASSVVAGGPGEQFF.

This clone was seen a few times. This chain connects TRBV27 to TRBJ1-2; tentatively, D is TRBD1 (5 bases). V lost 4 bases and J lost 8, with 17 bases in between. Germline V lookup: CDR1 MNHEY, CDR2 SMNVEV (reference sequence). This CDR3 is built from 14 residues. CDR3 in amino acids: CASSSGWGVGGYTF. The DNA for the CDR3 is TGTGCCAGCAGTTCGGGGTGGGGGGTCGGAGGCTACACCTTC.

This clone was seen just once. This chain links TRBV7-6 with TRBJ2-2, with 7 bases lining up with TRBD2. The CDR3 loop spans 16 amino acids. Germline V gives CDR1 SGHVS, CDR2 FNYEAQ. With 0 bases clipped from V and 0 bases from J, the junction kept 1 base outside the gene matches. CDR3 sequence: CASSLAAGANTGELFF. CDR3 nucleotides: TGTGCCAGCAGCTTAGCGGCGGGGGCGAACACCGGGGAGCTGTTTTTT. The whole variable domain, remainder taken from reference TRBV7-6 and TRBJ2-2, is GAGVSQSPRYKVTKRGQDVALRCDPISGHVSLYWYRQALGQGPEFLTYFNYEAQQDKSGLPNDRFSAERPEGSISTLTIQRTEQRDSAMYRCASSLAAGANTGELFFGEGSRLTVL.

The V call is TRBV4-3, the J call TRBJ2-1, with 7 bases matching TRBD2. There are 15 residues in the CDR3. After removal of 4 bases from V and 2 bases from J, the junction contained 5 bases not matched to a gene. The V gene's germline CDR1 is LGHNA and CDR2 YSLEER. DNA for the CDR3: TGCGCCAGCAGCCGGTCGGCGGGAGCCTACAATGAGCAGTTCTTC. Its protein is CASSRSAGAYNEQFF.

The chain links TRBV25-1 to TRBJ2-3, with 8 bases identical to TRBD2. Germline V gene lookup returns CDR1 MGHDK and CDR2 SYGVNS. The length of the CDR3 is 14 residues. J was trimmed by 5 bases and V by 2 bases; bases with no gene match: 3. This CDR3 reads CASSEPGTRDTQYF. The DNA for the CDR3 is TGTGCCAGCAGTGAACCCGGGACTAGAGATACGCAGTATTTT.

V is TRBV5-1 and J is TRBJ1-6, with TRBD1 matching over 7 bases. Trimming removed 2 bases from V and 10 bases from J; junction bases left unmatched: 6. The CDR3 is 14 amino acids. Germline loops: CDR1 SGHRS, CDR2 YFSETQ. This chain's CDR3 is CASSFDRERSPLHF. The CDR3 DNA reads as TGCGCCAGCAGCTTCGACAGGGAACGATCACCCCTCCACTTT.

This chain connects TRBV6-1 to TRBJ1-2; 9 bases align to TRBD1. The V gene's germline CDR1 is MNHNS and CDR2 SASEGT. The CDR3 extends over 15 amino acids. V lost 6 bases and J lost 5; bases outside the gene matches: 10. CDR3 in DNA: TGTGCCAGCAGAGATGAAGATGGGACAGGGTATGGCTACACCTTC. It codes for CASRDEDGTGYGYTF.

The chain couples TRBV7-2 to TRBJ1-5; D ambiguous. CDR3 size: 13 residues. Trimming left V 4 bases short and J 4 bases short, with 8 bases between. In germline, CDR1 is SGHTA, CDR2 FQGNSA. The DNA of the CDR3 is TGTGCCAGCAGCTACGGAGGAAATCAGCCCCAGCATTTT. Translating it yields CASSYGGNQPQHF.

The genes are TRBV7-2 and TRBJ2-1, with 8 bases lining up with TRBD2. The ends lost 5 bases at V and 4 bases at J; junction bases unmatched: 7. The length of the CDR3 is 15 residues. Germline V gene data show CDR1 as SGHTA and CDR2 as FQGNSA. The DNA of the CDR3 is TGTGCCAGCAGCGAATCGACTAGCGCATACAATGAGCAGTTCTTC. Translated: CASSESTSAYNEQFF.

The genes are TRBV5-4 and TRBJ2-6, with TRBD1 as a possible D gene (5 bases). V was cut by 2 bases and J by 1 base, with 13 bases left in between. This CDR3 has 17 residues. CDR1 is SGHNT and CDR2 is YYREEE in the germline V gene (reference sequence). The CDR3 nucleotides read TGTGCCAGCAGCTTTTCAAAGGGGATGTCTGGGGCCAACGTCCTGACTTTC. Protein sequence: CASSFSKGMSGANVLTF.

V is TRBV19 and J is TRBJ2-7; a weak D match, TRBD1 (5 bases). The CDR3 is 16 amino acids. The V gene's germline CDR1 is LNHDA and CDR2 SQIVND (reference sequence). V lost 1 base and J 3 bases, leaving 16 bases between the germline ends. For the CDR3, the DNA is TGTGCCAGTAGTATAGTAGGGGCAGTGGGGAACTACGAGCAGTACTTC. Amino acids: CASSIVGAVGNYEQYF.